Below are 22 T cell receptor beta chains sequenced from a single sample in a study of CD4+ T cells in melanoma. Produced via immunoSEQ multiplex PCR; TCRdb's table is partial and in-frame only. The sample yields about 10,000 clones, roughly two thirds seen once. Sequences were obtained from cells from a culture (not recorded whether cultured in vitro). The receptors were sampled from a human donor with melanoma.

The rearrangement uses TRBV7-9 and TRBJ2-3; 9 positions match TRBD2. The CDR3 loop spans 15 amino acids. Germline V gives CDR1 SEHNR, CDR2 FQNEAQ (reference sequence). Germline trimming cut 5 bases from V and 5 bases from J; bases unmatched to any gene: 8. Here the CDR3 DNA reads TGTGCCAGCAGCCACGGTAGCGGGGGTGAAGATACGCAGTATTTT. Translating gives CASSHGSGGEDTQYF.

This clone was found a few times. The genes are TRBV5-1 and TRBJ1-1, with D possibly TRBD1 on 5 matching bases. In germline, CDR1 is SGHRS, CDR2 YFSETQ. V lost 1 base to trimming and J lost 3 bases, with 19 bases between them. This CDR3 has 17 amino acids. CDR3 loop: CASSLSAFPDSYTEAFF. For the CDR3, the DNA is TGCGCCAGCAGCTTGAGTGCGTTTCCCGACAGTTACACTGAAGCTTTCTTT.

The sample holds one count of this clone. The chain is built from TRBV10-3 and TRBJ1-3; no reliable D call. Germline lookup yields CDR1 ENHRY and CDR2 SYGVKD. The V end was cut by 3 bases, the J end by 6 bases, with 15 bases between. The CDR3 is 15 amino acids. The CDR3 DNA reads as TGTGCCATCAGTGACTCCAGTACGATCCAAAACACCATATATTTT. It encodes CAISDSSTIQNTIYF.

This clone was seen more than once but under ten times. The chain couples TRBV18 to TRBJ2-1; 10 bases match TRBD1. J lost 0 bases, V lost 8 bases, and 4 bases had no gene match. The germline CDR1 and CDR2 sequences are KGHSH and LQKENI. The CDR3 loop spans 15 amino acids. DNA of the CDR3: TGTGCCAGCCGGGGACAGGGGAGCTCCTACAATGAGCAGTTCTTC. It codes for CASRGQGSSYNEQFF.

The chain couples TRBV18 to TRBJ2-7; tentative D call: TRBD1 (5 bases). Per the germline V gene, CDR1 is KGHSH and CDR2 is LQKENI. The CDR3 is made up of 15 amino acids. Trimming removed 2 bases from V and 6 bases from J, with 17 bases in between. The CDR3 loop reads CASSPEAGFMREQYF. The CDR3 region has the DNA TGTGCCAGCTCACCAGAAGCAGGGTTTATGCGCGAGCAGTACTTC.

V and J are TRBV5-4 and TRBJ2-1; 12 positions match TRBD2. This CDR3 contains 18 residues. Germline V CDR1 and CDR2: SGHNT, YYREEE (reference sequence). J lost 4 bases, V lost 0 bases, and 8 bases had no gene match. The CDR3 region has the DNA TGTGCCAGCAGCTTGGAACTGACTAGCGGGGGAGTTTACAATGAGCAGTTCTTC. Translation gives CASSLELTSGGVYNEQFF.

The J gene is TRBJ1-2, the V gene TRBV6-6; D is possibly TRBD1 (6 bases). V shed 5 bases and J shed 5 bases, with 15 bases lying between them. The CDR3 is made up of 14 amino acids. CDR1 is MNHNY and CDR2 is SVGAGI in the germline V gene (reference sequence). Here the CDR3 DNA reads TGTGCCAGCAGTGAGGACAGCTTAGGGTATGGCTACACCTTC. This sequence encodes CASSEDSLGYGYTF.

This chain connects TRBV19 to TRBJ2-1; no clear D. Germline loops: CDR1 LNHDA, CDR2 SQIVND (reference sequence). This CDR3 contains 13 residues. Between the trimmed V and J ends, which lost 5 bases and 1 base, there was a span of 6 bases. For the CDR3, the DNA is TGTGCCAGTAGTTTTGAATCCTACAATGAGCAGTTCTTC. Translation: CASSFESYNEQFF.

In regard to this clone: The same CDR3 can be traced to other DNA sequences in this sample. This chain uses TRBV12-5 with TRBJ1-1; a possible D gene is TRBD1 (6 bases). In germline, CDR1 is LGHNT, CDR2 FRNRAP. V shed 2 bases and J shed 1 base, with 20 bases lying between them. The CDR3 totals 18 residues. The DNA for the CDR3 is TGTGCTAGTGGTTTGAGGGCTGATCAAGGACAGAAGAACACTGAAGCTTTCTTT. This sequence encodes CASGLRADQGQKNTEAFF. Full variable domain (outside the CDR3, taken from reference TRBV12-5 and TRBJ1-1): DARVTQTPRHKVTEMGQEVTMRCQPILGHNTVFWYRQTMMQGLELLAYFRNRAPLDDSGMPKDRFSAEMPDATLATLKIQPSEPRDSAVYFCASGLRADQGQKNTEAFFGQGTRLTVV.

The chain joins TRBV2 to TRBJ2-2; TRBD1 is a possible D gene (6 bases). CDR1 and CDR2 (germline): SNHLY, FYNNEI. Trimming removed 6 bases at V and 6 bases at J, with 14 bases between. The CDR3 is 14 residues long. CDR3 in amino acids: CASRDWGQAGELFF. The CDR3 bases are TGTGCCAGCAGAGACTGGGGGCAGGCCGGGGAGCTGTTTTTT. The complete variable domain, with remaining parts taken from reference TRBV2 and TRBJ2-2, reads EPEVTQTPSHQVTQMGQEVILRCVPISNHLYFYWYRQILGQKVEFLVSFYNNEISEKSEIFDDQFSVERPDGSNFTLKIRSTKLEDSAMYFCASRDWGQAGELFFGEGSRLTVL.

The CDR3 bases are TGTGCCAGCAGTGTCTCGGGGCCGGGGGGGCAGTTCTTC. This encodes CASSVSGPGGQFF. This chain connects TRBV6-1 to TRBJ2-1, with 7 bases that match TRBD2. After removal of 4 bases from V and 12 bases from J, the junction contained 9 bases not matched to a gene. The CDR3 runs to 13 residues. CDR1 is MNHNS, CDR2 SASEGT, per germline.

There are a few counts of this clone. In DNA, the CDR3 is TGCGCCAGCAGCCAGCCGGGTAGCAAGGGACCAAAGGCTGAAGCTTTCTTT. As protein: CASSQPGSKGPKAEAFF. V gene TRBV4-1 combines with J gene TRBJ1-1, with D perhaps TRBD1 (5 bases). This CDR3 comprises 17 residues. CDR1 is MGHRA and CDR2 is YSYEKL in the germline V gene. The V end lost 3 bases, the J end lost 6 bases, and 23 bases lay between the germline ends.

The CDR3 DNA is TGTGCCAGCAGCTTAGATCGGGGGTCCTACAATGAGCAGTTCTTC. Its translation: CASSLDRGSYNEQFF. This chain links TRBV11-2 with TRBJ2-1; possible D gene TRBD2, 6 bases. The germline gives CDR1 SGHAT, CDR2 FQNNGV. Trimming stripped 0 bases from V and 1 base from J, with 7 bases between. This CDR3 region has 15 residues.

The chain couples TRBV2 to TRBJ2-2; no definite D call. Germline lookup yields CDR1 SNHLY and CDR2 FYNNEI. There are 14 residues in the CDR3. Between the trimmed V and J ends, which lost 8 bases and 4 bases, there was a span of 14 bases. CDR3 DNA sequence: TGTGCCAGCTTGAAGTCCCAAGGCACCGGGGAGCTGTTTTTT. Translation: CASLKSQGTGELFF.

V gene TRBV11-2 combines with J gene TRBJ2-3; 7 bases match TRBD1. Germline V lookup: CDR1 SGHAT, CDR2 FQNNGV. The CDR3 length is 15 residues. V trimming: 8 bases; J trimming: 5 bases; junction bases outside the gene matches: 13. This CDR3 is CASSLLDRFGDTQYF. Written as DNA, the CDR3 is TGTGCCAGCTCCCTTTTGGACAGGTTTGGAGATACGCAGTATTTT.

The J gene is TRBJ1-2, the V gene TRBV6-1; D is unclear. The CDR3 has 12 amino acids. V lost 1 base and J 4 bases, leaving 4 bases between the germline ends. Germline V CDR1 and CDR2: MNHNS, SASEGT. In DNA, the CDR3 is TGTGCCAGCAGTGAAGGAGCCTATGGCTACACCTTC. It codes for CASSEGAYGYTF.

This sequence joins TRBV19 and TRBJ2-3, with unresolved D. CDR1 and CDR2 (germline): LNHDA, SQIVND (reference sequence). The CDR3 is 16 amino acids. Trimming took 6 bases from V and 6 from J, leaving 22 bases between them. The CDR3 loop reads CASRRRQDGPWDTQYF. CDR3 coding DNA: TGTGCCAGTAGAAGAAGGCAAGACGGTCCATGGGATACGCAGTATTTT.

This clone came up once. The genes are TRBV5-1 and TRBJ1-1; D is unclear. This CDR3 is 15 amino acids long. Trimming removed 2 bases at V and 4 bases at J, with 15 bases between. The germline gives CDR1 SGHRS, CDR2 YFSETQ. In nucleotides, the CDR3 is TGCGCCAGCAGCTTAGACCCGACATCCCTCACTGAAGCTTTCTTT. Amino acid sequence: CASSLDPTSLTEAFF.

V usage is TRBV4-1 and J usage is TRBJ1-5, with unresolved D. The CDR3 has 14 amino acids. From germline, CDR1 is MGHRA and CDR2 YSYEKL. Trimming shortened V by 1 base and J by 9 bases, and 13 bases separated the two germline ends. The CDR3 nucleotides are TGCGCCAGCAGCCAAGTCGCTGCCGGTCCGCCCCAGCATTTT. It specifies CASSQVAAGPPQHF.

CDR3 protein: CASSRDRDTGELFF. In DNA form, the CDR3 reads TGTGCCAGCAGTCGGGACCGAGACACCGGGGAGCTGTTTTTT. J is TRBJ2-2 and V is TRBV6-4; D could derive from TRBD1 or TRBD2 (5 bases each). The germline V gene encodes CDR1 MRHNA and CDR2 SNTAGT. CDR3 length equals 14 residues. The germline V and J ends were trimmed by 5 bases and 3 bases, with 10 bases remaining between them.

The rearrangement links TRBV9 to TRBJ2-6; D is possibly TRBD1 or TRBD2 (6 bases each). Trimming took 4 bases from V and 2 from J, leaving 28 bases between them. The CDR3 extends over 21 amino acids. Germline CDR1 and CDR2: SGDLS and YYNGEE. The CDR3 sequence is CASSPLAGWGARSTGANVLTF. In DNA form, the CDR3 reads TGTGCCAGCAGCCCCCTGGCGGGTTGGGGGGCTAGGTCGACTGGGGCCAACGTCCTGACTTTC.

The chain links TRBV30 to TRBJ1-6; no clear D. CDR1 is GTSNPN and CDR2 is SVGIG in the germline V gene (reference sequence). The V gene lost 7 bases and the J gene lost 1 base, with 11 bases spanning the gap. The CDR3 totals 14 residues. Here the CDR3 DNA reads TGTGCCTTCCGGCCCGGATCCTATAATTCACCCCTCCACTTT. Residues: CAFRPGSYNSPLHF.